A selection of T cell receptor beta chains follows, all from one sample in a study of blood T cell repertoires in COVID-19. The protocol was immunoSEQ multiplex PCR, while the TCRdb copy is restricted to in-frame clones and leaves out a portion. The sample comprises some 120,000 clones, over 75% of which are singletons, and 25% to 30% rests with the top ten. The sequenced sample was peripheral blood. The receptor source for this set is a woman of 80 years or more with acute or convalescent COVID-19. Both conserved end residues are part of each CDR3. A D gene is named only where the DNA matches it firmly. The size of a clone is reported for some rows only, either as once, few or many, or as a class for expanded clones.

CDR3aa: CASSQTPQTRRGTEAFF; CDR3nt: TGCGCCAGCAGCCAAACCCCTCAAACCCGAAGGGGCACTGAAGCTTTCTTT; abundance: NA; v_gene: TRBV4-1; j_gene: TRBJ1-1; d_gene: NA
CDR3aa: CASGQNEKLFF; CDR3nt: TGTGCCAGCGGACAGAATGAAAAACTGTTTTTT; abundance: NA; v_gene: TRBV5-5; j_gene: TRBJ1-4; d_gene: NA
CDR3aa: CASSEVGQRYEQYF; CDR3nt: TGTGCCAGCAGTGAAGTAGGACAGCGCTACGAGCAGTACTTC; abundance: NA; v_gene: TRBV6-1; j_gene: TRBJ2-7; d_gene: NA
CDR3aa: CATSARTGGRELFF; CDR3nt: TGTGCCACCAGTGCAAGGACAGGGGGCCGGGAGCTGTTTTTT; abundance: NA; v_gene: TRBV24-1; j_gene: TRBJ2-2; d_gene: TRBD1
CDR3aa: CASSEPYNEQFF; CDR3nt: TGCGCCAGCAGTGAGCCCTACAATGAGCAGTTCTTC; abundance: NA; v_gene: TRBV5-1; j_gene: TRBJ2-1; d_gene: NA
CDR3aa: CATSDSGTASQETQYF; CDR3nt: TGTGCCACCAGTGACTCCGGGACAGCCTCCCAAGAGACCCAGTACTTC; abundance: NA; v_gene: TRBV24-1; j_gene: TRBJ2-5; d_gene: TRBD1
CDR3aa: CATSDPTPGRDNQPQHF; CDR3nt: TGTGCCACCAGTGACCCAACCCCAGGGAGGGACAATCAGCCCCAGCATTTT; abundance: NA; v_gene: TRBV24-1; j_gene: TRBJ1-5; d_gene: NA
CDR3aa: CASSGTGQGNTEAFF; CDR3nt: TGTGCCAGCAGTGGTACGGGACAGGGAAACACTGAAGCTTTCTTT; abundance: NA; v_gene: TRBV2; j_gene: TRBJ1-1; d_gene: TRBD1
CDR3aa: CASSLGTGPNTDTQYF; CDR3nt: TGTGCCAGCAGTCTAGGGACAGGTCCAAACACAGATACGCAGTATTTT; abundance: NA; v_gene: TRBV2; j_gene: TRBJ2-3; d_gene: TRBD1
CDR3aa: CASSEAGGASEAFF; CDR3nt: TGTGCCAGCAGTGAAGCAGGGGGCGCGAGTGAAGCTTTCTTT; abundance: NA; v_gene: TRBV2; j_gene: TRBJ1-1; d_gene: TRBD1
CDR3aa: CASSPSQWGYTF; CDR3nt: TGTGCCAGCTCACCGAGTCAATGGGGCTACACCTTC; abundance: few; v_gene: TRBV18; j_gene: TRBJ1-2; d_gene: NA
CDR3aa: CSAGVSYEAFF; CDR3nt: TGCAGTGCAGGGGTTTCGTATGAAGCTTTCTTT; abundance: NA; v_gene: TRBV20-1; j_gene: TRBJ1-1; d_gene: NA
CDR3aa: CAISESRGELFF; CDR3nt: TGTGCCATCAGTGAGTCCCGGGGGGAGCTGTTTTTT; abundance: NA; v_gene: TRBV10-3; j_gene: TRBJ2-2; d_gene: NA
CDR3aa: CASSPTTEEGSPLHF; CDR3nt: TGTGCCAGCTCACCTACGACCGAGGAGGGTTCACCCCTCCACTTT; abundance: NA; v_gene: TRBV18; j_gene: TRBJ1-6; d_gene: NA
CDR3aa: CASTLSPYYGYTF; CDR3nt: TGTGCCAGCACCCTGAGTCCCTATTATGGCTACACCTTC; abundance: NA; v_gene: TRBV6-5; j_gene: TRBJ1-2; d_gene: NA
CDR3aa: CASSWPGQTDTQYF; CDR3nt: TGCGCCAGCAGCTGGCCGGGACAGACAGATACGCAGTATTTT; abundance: NA; v_gene: TRBV5-1; j_gene: TRBJ2-3; d_gene: TRBD1
CDR3aa: CASSPGRERGAPPTQYF; CDR3nt: TGTGCCAGCAGCCCCGGGAGGGAGCGGGGGGCCCCCCCTACGCAGTATTTT; abundance: NA; v_gene: TRBV5-4; j_gene: TRBJ2-3; d_gene: TRBD2
CDR3aa: CASGLRGATNEKLFF; CDR3nt: TGTGCCAGTGGCCTCAGGGGCGCAACTAATGAAAAACTGTTTTTT; abundance: NA; v_gene: TRBV6-5; j_gene: TRBJ1-4; d_gene: NA
CDR3aa: CASSQASYPYEQYF; CDR3nt: TGTGCCAGCAGCCAAGCCAGTTACCCCTACGAGCAGTACTTC; abundance: NA; v_gene: TRBV3-1/TRBV3-2; j_gene: TRBJ2-7; d_gene: NA
CDR3aa: CASSQMLAGGGETQYF; CDR3nt: TGTGCCAGCAGCCAAATGTTAGCGGGGGGCGGGGAGACCCAGTACTTC; abundance: few; v_gene: TRBV3-1/TRBV3-2; j_gene: TRBJ2-5; d_gene: TRBD2
CDR3aa: CASSLERTAETQYF; CDR3nt: TGTGCCAGCAGCTTGGAAAGGACAGCAGAGACCCAGTACTTC; abundance: NA; v_gene: TRBV7-2; j_gene: TRBJ2-5; d_gene: NA
CDR3aa: CASSILAGSPDTQYF; CDR3nt: TGTGCCAGTAGTATACTAGCGGGGTCGCCGGATACGCAGTATTTT; abundance: NA; v_gene: TRBV19; j_gene: TRBJ2-3; d_gene: TRBD2
CDR3aa: CATSINRGVGADTQYF; CDR3nt: TGTGCCACCAGCATAAACCGGGGGGTGGGGGCAGATACGCAGTATTTT; abundance: few; v_gene: TRBV15; j_gene: TRBJ2-3; d_gene: TRBD2
CDR3aa: CASSFFQPGHYNEQFF; CDR3nt: TGTGCCAGCAGCTTCTTTCAACCGGGACATTACAATGAGCAGTTCTTC; abundance: NA; v_gene: TRBV7-6; j_gene: TRBJ2-1; d_gene: NA
CDR3aa: CASSVDSWTTSGGISTDTQYF; CDR3nt: TGTGCCAGCAGCGTAGATTCCTGGACGACTAGCGGGGGGATAAGCACAGATACGCAGTATTTT; abundance: few; v_gene: TRBV9; j_gene: TRBJ2-3; d_gene: TRBD2
CDR3aa: CATSGSTGIYYGYTF; CDR3nt: TGTGCCACCAGTGGTTCTACAGGGATCTACTATGGCTACACCTTC; abundance: NA; v_gene: TRBV24-1; j_gene: TRBJ1-2; d_gene: NA
CDR3aa: CAIRDRGTVSGYTF; CDR3nt: TGTGCCATTAGAGACAGGGGAACAGTCAGTGGCTACACCTTC; abundance: NA; v_gene: TRBV10-3; j_gene: TRBJ1-2; d_gene: TRBD1
CDR3aa: CASSSRISKPGDGYTF; CDR3nt: TGTGCCAGCAGCTCCCGGATCAGTAAACCCGGGGATGGCTACACCTTC; abundance: NA; v_gene: TRBV7-8; j_gene: TRBJ1-2; d_gene: NA
CDR3aa: CASSPGHPTNEKLFF; CDR3nt: TGTGCCAGCTCACCCGGTCACCCCACTAATGAAAAACTGTTTTTT; abundance: once; v_gene: TRBV18; j_gene: TRBJ1-4; d_gene: NA
CDR3aa: CASSIETSGADTQYF; CDR3nt: TGTGCCAGTAGCATCGAGACTAGCGGGGCGGATACGCAGTATTTT; abundance: NA; v_gene: TRBV2; j_gene: TRBJ2-3; d_gene: TRBD2
CDR3aa: CASSSEKFGYTF; CDR3nt: TGTGCCAGCAGCTCAGAAAAATTTGGCTACACCTTC; abundance: NA; v_gene: TRBV7-2; j_gene: TRBJ1-2; d_gene: NA
CDR3aa: CASSQATLGGFYGYTF; CDR3nt: TGTGCCAGCAGCCAAGCCACCTTGGGGGGGTTCTATGGCTACACCTTC; abundance: once; v_gene: TRBV3-1/TRBV3-2; j_gene: TRBJ1-2; d_gene: NA
CDR3aa: CASRTTGGTEAFF; CDR3nt: TGCGCCAGCAGAACAACGGGGGGGACTGAAGCTTTCTTT; abundance: NA; v_gene: TRBV5-1; j_gene: TRBJ1-1; d_gene: NA
CDR3aa: CASRRPGTGDGYTF; CDR3nt: TGTGCCAGTAGGCGTCCCGGGACAGGGGATGGCTACACCTTC; abundance: NA; v_gene: TRBV19; j_gene: TRBJ1-2; d_gene: TRBD1
CDR3aa: CASSRKQGSASNQPQHF; CDR3nt: TGTGCCAGCAGCCGAAAGCAGGGTTCCGCTAGCAATCAGCCCCAGCATTTT; abundance: NA; v_gene: TRBV5-6; j_gene: TRBJ1-5; d_gene: NA
CDR3aa: CASWGTSSTDTQYF; CDR3nt: TGTGCCTCCTGGGGGACAAGTTCCACAGATACGCAGTATTTT; abundance: NA; v_gene: TRBV5-6; j_gene: TRBJ2-3; d_gene: NA
CDR3aa: CASSSGRGLGNTIYF; CDR3nt: TGTGCCAGCAGTTCTGGCAGGGGGCTCGGAAACACCATATATTTT; abundance: NA; v_gene: TRBV6-5; j_gene: TRBJ1-3; d_gene: TRBD1